This passage covers 27 T cell receptor beta chains from one sample sequenced in a study of blood T cell repertoires in COVID-19. Libraries were prepared by immunoSEQ multiplex PCR; TCRdb keeps only in-frame clonotypes and omits some of them. The data hold 180,000 or so clones, with approximately 86% observed a single time. The sequencing sample was made of peripheral blood. The source is a man between 65 and 85 years old with acute or convalescent COVID-19.

The gene calls are TRBV28 and TRBJ2-5; D perhaps matches TRBD1 (5 bases). Germline CDR1 is MDHEN and CDR2 is SYDVKM. The CDR3 spans 14 residues. The V end was cut by 5 bases, the J end by 5 bases, with 15 bases between. This chain's CDR3 is CASSRPQGRETQYF. The CDR3 DNA sequence: TGTGCCAGCAGTCGACCGCAGGGAAGGGAGACCCAGTACTTC.

The rearrangement uses TRBV7-2 and TRBJ1-3; no definite D call. Germline V gene sequence: CDR1 SGHTA, CDR2 FQGNSA. Trimming stripped 5 bases from V and 2 bases from J, with 13 bases between. The CDR3 is 15 amino acids. CDR3 nucleotides: TGTGCCAGCAGCCCAGGCAGTATAGCTGGAAACACCATATATTTT. Translating gives CASSPGSIAGNTIYF.

V is TRBV25-1 and J is TRBJ1-5; 9 bases line up with TRBD1. V lost 6 bases, J lost 6 bases, and 6 bases stayed unmatched. There are 14 residues in the CDR3. Germline lookup yields CDR1 MGHDK and CDR2 SYGVNS. The CDR3: CASSEKGQGQPQHF. The CDR3 DNA follows: TGTGCCAGCAGCGAAAAGGGACAGGGTCAGCCCCAGCATTTT.

This chain connects TRBV7-6 to TRBJ1-1; 7 bases are a match to TRBD1. Germline CDR1 and CDR2: SGHVS and FNYEAQ. CDR3 length equals 15 residues. Trimming cost V 5 bases and J 1 base; bases outside gene matches: 7. This CDR3 reads CASSTLTGWNTEAFF. For the CDR3, the DNA is TGTGCCAGCAGCACCCTGACAGGGTGGAACACTGAAGCTTTCTTT.

This CDR3 is CASSSTGTEAFF. The CDR3 DNA sequence: TGCGCCAGCAGCTCTACCGGCACTGAAGCTTTCTTT. The chain has TRBV10-2 and TRBJ1-1; the D is unclear. V was clipped by 6 bases and J by 4 bases, with 9 bases between them. The CDR3 spans 12 residues. Germline lookup yields CDR1 WSHSY and CDR2 SAAADI.

This rearrangement joins TRBV27 to TRBJ1-5; TRBD1 matches 9 bases. Germline V gene data show CDR1 as MNHEY and CDR2 as SMNVEV (reference sequence). CDR3 length: 16 residues. The V gene end was trimmed by 5 bases and the J gene end by 9 bases; junction bases not matched to a gene: 14. The CDR3 region is CASSLKPGQGIWPQHF. The CDR3 DNA reads TGTGCCAGCAGTCTAAAACCGGGACAGGGTATATGGCCCCAGCATTTT.

This clone has just one count. The chain recombines TRBV2 with TRBJ1-5; D unresolved. The germline CDR1 and CDR2 sequences are SNHLY and FYNNEI. CDR3 length equals 12 residues. V gave up 8 bases and J gave up 6 bases, with 11 bases separating them. In DNA, the CDR3 is TGTGCCAGCGGAGGGTCGGGTCAGCCCCAGCATTTT. Protein product: CASGGSGQPQHF.

DNA for the CDR3: TGTGCCAGCAGTTTGTCGGAGCGACGGGCCCAGTACTTC. This sequence encodes CASSLSERRAQYF. This rearrangement joins TRBV6-2 or TRBV6-3 to TRBJ2-5; D ambiguous. The germline V gene encodes CDR1 MNHEY and CDR2 SVGEGT. V gave up 4 bases and J gave up 9 bases, with 15 bases separating them. CDR3 size: 13 residues.

The V gene is TRBV5-1, the J gene TRBJ2-2; perhaps TRBD1 as D (5 bases). Germline V gene lookup returns CDR1 SGHRS and CDR2 YFSETQ. Trimming removed 0 bases at V and 7 bases at J, with 13 bases between. The CDR3 totals 15 residues. The CDR3 DNA sequence: TGCGCCAGCAGCTTGGACCAGGGCCGACTCGGGGAGCTGTTTTTT. Its protein product is CASSLDQGRLGELFF.

V usage is TRBV7-8 and J usage is TRBJ2-2; TRBD1 might be the D (6 bases). Trimming pared 5 bases from V and 1 base from J, leaving 11 bases between. CDR1 and CDR2 (germline): SGHVS, FQNEAQ. This CDR3 contains 15 residues. The CDR3 coding sequence is TGTGCCAGCAGCCCTCGACAGGTGAACACCGGGGAGCTGTTTTTT. Its protein product is CASSPRQVNTGELFF.

The rearrangement links TRBV12-3 or TRBV12-4 to TRBJ1-1, with D uncertain. CDR3 size: 13 residues. V shed 1 base and J shed 2 bases, with 5 bases lying between them. The CDR3 sequence: CASSLVANTEAFF. In DNA form, the CDR3 reads TGTGCCAGCAGTTTAGTGGCCAACACTGAAGCTTTCTTT.

The gene calls are TRBV14 and TRBJ1-2, with D uncertain. V lost 0 bases, J lost 5 bases, and 16 bases lay in between. The CDR3 has 16 amino acids. In germline, CDR1 is SGHDN, CDR2 FVKESK. CDR3 residues: CASSQDLSGNLYGYTF. The CDR3, as DNA: TGTGCCAGCAGCCAAGATCTGTCAGGCAATCTTTATGGCTACACCTTC.

The chain joins TRBV11-2 to TRBJ2-2; D uncertain. V was trimmed by 1 base and J by 0 bases, leaving 9 bases between them. The CDR3 consists of 16 residues. From germline, CDR1 is SGHAT and CDR2 FQNNGV. The CDR3 bases are TGTGCCAGCAGCTTAGGGGCAAGGTCGAACACCGGGGAGCTGTTTTTT. Encoded protein: CASSLGARSNTGELFF.

The V and J genes are TRBV27 and TRBJ2-1; D is unclear. The CDR3 runs 13 residues. The V gene's germline CDR1 is MNHEY and CDR2 SMNVEV (reference sequence). The V end lost 5 bases, the J end lost 8 bases, and 13 bases lay between the germline ends. This CDR3 reads CASSLYRSDEQFF. The CDR3 DNA reads TGTGCCAGCAGTCTCTATCGGTCCGATGAGCAGTTCTTC.

This clone appeared a few times. The chain uses TRBV7-6 and TRBJ1-1; TRBD1 might be the D (5 bases). Trimming stripped 5 bases from V and 1 base from J, with 14 bases between. CDR1 and CDR2 from the germline V gene are SGHVS and FNYEAQ. The CDR3 has 15 residues. The CDR3 nucleotides are TGTGCCAGCAGCCGGGGGAGGGACGGGAACACTGAAGCTTTCTTT. Residues: CASSRGRDGNTEAFF.

This chain links TRBV6-5 with TRBJ2-5; the D gene is possibly TRBD2 (6 bases). CDR3 length: 14 amino acids. Trimming removed 5 bases at V and 2 bases at J, with 12 bases between. CDR1 is MNHEY and CDR2 is SVGAGI in the germline V gene. This chain's CDR3 is CASSHLGLQETQYF. The DNA of the CDR3 is TGTGCCAGCAGTCACCTGGGACTGCAAGAGACCCAGTACTTC.

The gene calls are TRBV11-3 and TRBJ2-1; tentative D call: TRBD1 (6 bases). This CDR3 is 15 amino acids long. V was cut by 5 bases and J by 8 bases, with 19 bases left in between. Germline V gene data show CDR1 as SGHNT and CDR2 as YENEEA. DNA for the CDR3: TGTGCCAGCAGCCCCGGACAGTCCCCGCTCGATGAGCAGTTCTTC. It yields the protein CASSPGQSPLDEQFF.

This chain joins TRBV7-9 and TRBJ1-1; 9 bases fit TRBD1. Germline trimming cut 5 bases from V and 5 bases from J; bases unmatched to any gene: 3. CDR3 length: 13 amino acids. CDR1 is SEHNR, CDR2 FQNEAQ, per germline (reference sequence). CDR3 coding DNA: TGTGCCAGCAGCACAGGGGGCTGGACTGAAGCTTTCTTT. Its protein is CASSTGGWTEAFF.

CDR3 amino acids: CASSQTFPGTQYF. CDR3 DNA: TGTGCCAGCAGCCAGACATTCCCAGGTACGCAGTATTTT. The chain links TRBV27 to TRBJ2-3; D gene uncertain. The V gene's germline CDR1 is MNHEY and CDR2 SMNVEV (reference sequence). The CDR3 consists of 13 residues. V was shortened by 6 bases and J by 8 bases, with 15 bases between the two germline ends.

The chain joins TRBV4-1 to TRBJ2-1, with 7 bases aligning to TRBD1. CDR3 size: 17 residues. Germline CDR1 reads MGHRA; CDR2 reads YSYEKL. The trim removed 0 bases at V and 10 bases at J, leaving 15 bases unmatched. CDR3 region: CASSQDKGAYNLGEQFF. The CDR3 DNA follows: TGCGCCAGCAGCCAAGATAAGGGGGCTTACAATCTGGGGGAGCAGTTCTTC.

The table lists this clone with a few counts. The chain links TRBV28 to TRBJ1-4, with no clear D. The germline V and J ends were trimmed by 5 bases and 8 bases, with 9 bases remaining between them. Germline CDR1 is MDHEN and CDR2 is SYDVKM. CDR3 length: 12 residues. This CDR3 reads CASSPTREKLFF. The CDR3 DNA is TGTGCCAGCAGTCCGACCAGGGAAAAACTGTTTTTT. The full variable domain, its missing parts supplied by reference TRBV28 and TRBJ1-4, is DVKVTQSSRYLVKRTGEKVFLECVQDMDHENMFWYRQDPGLGLRLIYFSYDVKMKEKGDIPEGYSVSREKKERFSLILESASTNQTSMYLCASSPTREKLFFGSGTQLSVL.

In the case of this clone: At one of its ends the junction is not consistent with the germline gene, which may arise from a read error. The V and J genes are TRBV27 and TRBJ2-3; 7 nucleotides match TRBD2. The V gene's germline CDR1 is MNHEY and CDR2 SMNVEV (reference sequence). CDR3 length: 14 amino acids. The CDR3 nucleotides are TGTGCCTGCAGACTAGCCCCGAGCACAGATACGCAGTATTTT. Encoded protein: CACRLAPSTDTQYF.

CDR3 amino acids: CASSGTGAPLHF. CDR3 sequence (DNA): TGTGCCAGCAGTGGGACAGGGGCACCCCTCCACTTT. The genes are TRBV7-9 and TRBJ1-6; 10 bases agree with TRBD1. V was clipped by 6 bases and J by 11 bases; unmatched bases: 1. The germline V gene encodes CDR1 SEHNR and CDR2 FQNEAQ (reference sequence). CDR3 length: 12 residues.

V gene TRBV7-2 combines with J gene TRBJ2-5, with D perhaps matching TRBD2 (7 bases). Germline V lookup: CDR1 SGHTA, CDR2 FQGNSA. There are 14 residues in the CDR3. V was trimmed by 3 bases and J by 2 bases, leaving 10 bases between them. The CDR3 is CASSFGGLQETQYF. The DNA of the CDR3 is TGTGCCAGCAGCTTCGGGGGGCTTCAAGAGACCCAGTACTTC.

This clone was seen a handful of times. V gene TRBV28 combines with J gene TRBJ2-1; 13 bases are shared with TRBD2. The CDR3 spans 18 residues. The germline V gene encodes CDR1 MDHEN and CDR2 SYDVKM. After removal of 5 bases from V and 3 bases from J, the junction contained 10 bases not matched to a gene. The CDR3 DNA reads TGTGCCAGCAGTCGGGGACTAGCGGGGAAAGATATCTACAATGAGCAGTTCTTC. Translating gives CASSRGLAGKDIYNEQFF.

V is TRBV3-1 (or the pseudogene TRBV3-2) and J is TRBJ2-7, with 7 bases matching TRBD1. The CDR3 runs 16 residues. Germline V gene lookup returns CDR1 LGHDT and CDR2 YNNKEL (reference sequence). The junction had 11 bases not matched to a gene; V was cut back by 3 bases and J by 3 bases. The CDR3 coding sequence is TGTGCCAGCAGCCAGGCAACGAACAGGGGCCTCTACGAGCAGTACTTC. Its protein is CASSQATNRGLYEQYF.

This rearrangement joins TRBV5-5 to TRBJ1-5; 10 positions match TRBD1. Looked up from germline, CDR1 is SGHKS and CDR2 is YYEKEE (reference sequence). The J segment lost 4 bases and the V segment lost 3 bases, leaving 4 bases of the junction unmatched. This CDR3 spans 15 amino acids. CDR3 DNA sequence: TGTGCCAGCAGCTCGGGGACAGGGGAGAATCAGCCCCAGCATTTT. This gives the protein CASSSGTGENQPQHF.